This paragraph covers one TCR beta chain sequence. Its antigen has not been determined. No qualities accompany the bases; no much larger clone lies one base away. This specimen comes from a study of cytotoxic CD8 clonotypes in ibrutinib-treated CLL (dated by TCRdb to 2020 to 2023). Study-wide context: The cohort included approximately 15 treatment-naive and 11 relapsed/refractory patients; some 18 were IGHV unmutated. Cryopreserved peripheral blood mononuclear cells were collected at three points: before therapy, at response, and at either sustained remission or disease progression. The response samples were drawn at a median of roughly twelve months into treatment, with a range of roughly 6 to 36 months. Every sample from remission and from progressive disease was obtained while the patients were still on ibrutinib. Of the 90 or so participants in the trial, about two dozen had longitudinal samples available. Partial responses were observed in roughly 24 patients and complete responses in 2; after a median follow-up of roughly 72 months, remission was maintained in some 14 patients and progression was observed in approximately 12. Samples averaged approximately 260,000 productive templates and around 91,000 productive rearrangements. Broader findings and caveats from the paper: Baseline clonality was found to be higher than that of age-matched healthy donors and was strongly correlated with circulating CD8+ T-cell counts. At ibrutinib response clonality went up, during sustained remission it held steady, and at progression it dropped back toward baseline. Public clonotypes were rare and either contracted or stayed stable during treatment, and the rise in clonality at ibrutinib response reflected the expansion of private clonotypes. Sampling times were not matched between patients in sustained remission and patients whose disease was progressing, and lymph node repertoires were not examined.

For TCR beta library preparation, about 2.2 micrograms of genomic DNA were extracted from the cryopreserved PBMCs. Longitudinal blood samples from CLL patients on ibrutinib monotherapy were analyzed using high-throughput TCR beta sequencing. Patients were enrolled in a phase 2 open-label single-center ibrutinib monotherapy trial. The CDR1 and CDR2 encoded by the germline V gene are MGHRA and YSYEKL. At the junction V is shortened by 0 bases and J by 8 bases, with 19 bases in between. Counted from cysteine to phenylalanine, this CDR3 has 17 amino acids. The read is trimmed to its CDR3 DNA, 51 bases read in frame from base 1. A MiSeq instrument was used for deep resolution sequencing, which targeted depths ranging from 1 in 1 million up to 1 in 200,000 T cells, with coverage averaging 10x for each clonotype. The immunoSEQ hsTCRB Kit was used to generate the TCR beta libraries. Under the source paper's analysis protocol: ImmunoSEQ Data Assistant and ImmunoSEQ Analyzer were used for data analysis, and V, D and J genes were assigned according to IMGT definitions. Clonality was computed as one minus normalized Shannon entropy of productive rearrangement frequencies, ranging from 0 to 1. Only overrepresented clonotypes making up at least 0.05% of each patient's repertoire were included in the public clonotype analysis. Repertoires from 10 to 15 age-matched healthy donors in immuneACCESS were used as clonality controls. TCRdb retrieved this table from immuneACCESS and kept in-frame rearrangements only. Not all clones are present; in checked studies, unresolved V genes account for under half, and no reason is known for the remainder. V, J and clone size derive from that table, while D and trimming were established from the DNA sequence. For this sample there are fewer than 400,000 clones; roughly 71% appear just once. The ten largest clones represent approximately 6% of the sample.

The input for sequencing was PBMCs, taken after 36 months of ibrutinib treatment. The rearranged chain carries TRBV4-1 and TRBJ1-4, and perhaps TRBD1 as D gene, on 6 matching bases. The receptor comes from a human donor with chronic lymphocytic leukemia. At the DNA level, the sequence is TGCGCCAGCAGCCAAGATGGGATCGGGGGCGCAGGGGAAAAACTGTTTTTT. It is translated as CASSQDGIGGAGEKLFF.